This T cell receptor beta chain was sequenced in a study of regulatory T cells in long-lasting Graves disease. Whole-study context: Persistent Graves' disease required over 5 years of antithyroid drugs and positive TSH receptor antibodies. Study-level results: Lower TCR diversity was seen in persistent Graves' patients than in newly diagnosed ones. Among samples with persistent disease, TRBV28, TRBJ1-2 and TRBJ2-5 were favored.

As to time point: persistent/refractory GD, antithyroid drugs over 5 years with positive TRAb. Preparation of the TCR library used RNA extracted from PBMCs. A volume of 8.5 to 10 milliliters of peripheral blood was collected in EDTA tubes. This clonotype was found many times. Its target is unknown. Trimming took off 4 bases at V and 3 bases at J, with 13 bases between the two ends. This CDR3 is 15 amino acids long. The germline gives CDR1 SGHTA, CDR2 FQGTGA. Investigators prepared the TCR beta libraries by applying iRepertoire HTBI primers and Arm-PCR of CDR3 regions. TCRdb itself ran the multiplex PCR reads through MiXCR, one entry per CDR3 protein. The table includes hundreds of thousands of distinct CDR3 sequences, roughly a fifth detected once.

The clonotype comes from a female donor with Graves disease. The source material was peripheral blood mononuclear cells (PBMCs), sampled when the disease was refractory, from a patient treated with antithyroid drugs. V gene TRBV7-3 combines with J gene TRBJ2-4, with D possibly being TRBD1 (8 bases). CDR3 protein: CASSSGGGGKNIQYF. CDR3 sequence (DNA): TGTGCCAGCAGCTCAGGGGGCGGGGGCAAAAACATTCAGTACTTC.